Each of the 32 T cell receptor beta chains below was sequenced from the same sample in a study of T cell responses to AZD1222 COVID-19 vaccine. Data came from immunoSEQ multiplex PCR; TCRdb stores just in-frame clones and leaves some out. The data hold 170,000 or so clones, with less than 95% observed a single time. The sequences come from peripheral blood, collected on day 0 of AZD1222 vaccination. These receptor sequences come from an adult in good health.

This rearrangement joins TRBV5-1 to TRBJ1-1; unclear D gene. V lost 3 bases to trimming and J lost 0 bases, with 9 bases between them. This CDR3 contains 14 residues. Germline V lookup: CDR1 SGHRS, CDR2 YFSETQ. The CDR3 region has the DNA TGCGCCAGCAGCTCCCGGTCTATGAACACTGAAGCTTTCTTT. Translation gives CASSSRSMNTEAFF.

The chain joins TRBV6-5 to TRBJ2-6, with a tentative D call TRBD1 (6 bases). Germline lookup yields CDR1 MNHEY and CDR2 SVGAGI. V lost 6 bases and J lost 4, with 13 bases in between. The CDR3 spans 15 residues. The CDR3 protein is CASRSDRSGANVLTF. The CDR3 nucleotides are TGTGCCAGCAGATCTGACAGGTCGGGGGCCAACGTCCTGACTTTC.

The chain uses TRBV19 and TRBJ2-1; the D gene is possibly TRBD2 (6 bases). The germline V gene has CDR1 LNHDA and CDR2 SQIVND (reference sequence). The V and J ends lost 6 bases and 8 bases respectively, with 20 bases between them. This CDR3 has 15 amino acids. CDR3 DNA: TGTGCCAGTAGCACCCCCTGGAGGGATAGGGATGAGCAGTTCTTC. Its translation is CASSTPWRDRDEQFF.

V is TRBV2 and J is TRBJ1-2; 8 nucleotides align to TRBD1. The CDR3 runs to 14 residues. The germline V gene has CDR1 SNHLY and CDR2 FYNNEI. Germline trimming cut 4 bases from V and 8 bases from J; bases unmatched to any gene: 9. Here the CDR3 DNA reads TGTGCCAGCAGTGGCCGGGACAGGCTAGGAGGCTACACCTTC. It is translated as CASSGRDRLGGYTF.

CDR3 nucleotides: TGTGCCAGCAGTGCCCCAAGGACGACGGGAAGGAGTGAAAAACTGTTTTTT. Translating gives CASSAPRTTGRSEKLFF. The chain employs TRBV25-1 and TRBJ1-4; D gene unclear. With 4 bases removed from V and 7 bases from J, the gap between germline ends came to 22 bases. The CDR3 is made up of 17 amino acids. Germline V gives CDR1 MGHDK, CDR2 SYGVNS.

V and J are TRBV28 and TRBJ2-5, with TRBD1 matching over 8 bases. The CDR3 consists of 15 residues. CDR1 MDHEN and CDR2 SYDVKM come from the germline V gene. V lost 6 bases to trimming and J lost 2 bases; unmatched junction nucleotides: 8. The CDR3 here is CASSLQGAQQETQYF. DNA for the CDR3: TGTGCCAGCAGCCTGCAGGGGGCGCAACAAGAGACCCAGTACTTC.

V and J are TRBV4-2 and TRBJ1-2, with D perhaps TRBD1 (5 bases). Germline values: CDR1 LGHNA, CDR2 YNFKEQ. The CDR3 has 13 residues. With 4 bases removed from V and 6 bases from J, the gap between germline ends came to 12 bases. Here the CDR3 reads CASSRQGDHGYTF. For the CDR3, the DNA is TGTGCCAGCAGCCGACAAGGGGATCATGGCTACACCTTC.

The chain carries TRBV20-1 and TRBJ1-2; D is undetermined. The germline CDR1 and CDR2 sequences are DFQATT and SNEGSKA (reference sequence). This CDR3 has 11 amino acids. The CDR3 reads CSEAQLSGYTF. The CDR3 coding sequence is TGCTCTGAGGCTCAGTTGAGTGGCTACACCTTC.

The gene calls are TRBV7-2 and TRBJ2-4; TRBD1 is a possible D gene (5 bases). This CDR3 is built from 14 residues. Germline V gene lookup returns CDR1 SGHTA and CDR2 FQGNSA. V was trimmed by 0 bases and J by 5 bases, leaving 8 bases between them. The CDR3 DNA reads as TGTGCCAGCAGCTTAGCAGCAGGGCAAAACATTCAGTACTTC. Amino acid sequence: CASSLAAGQNIQYF.

V gene TRBV24-1 combines with J gene TRBJ1-1; D gene unclear. V gave up 5 bases and J gave up 0 bases, with 12 bases separating them. Germline V gene lookup returns CDR1 KGHDR and CDR2 SFDVKD. The CDR3 extends over 15 amino acids. DNA for the CDR3: TGTGCCACCAGTGCGTGGCAGCATATGAACACTGAAGCTTTCTTT. Translating it yields CATSAWQHMNTEAFF.

The chain uses TRBV19 and TRBJ1-2; D might be TRBD1 (5 bases). The ends were cut back, 3 bases at V and 7 bases at J, with 18 bases in the middle. CDR1 is LNHDA, CDR2 SQIVND, per germline (reference sequence). The CDR3 runs 15 residues. CDR3 nucleotides: TGTGCCAGTAGTATCGGGCCGCCGGGGGTAGCTGGCTACACCTTC. Encoded protein: CASSIGPPGVAGYTF. The full variable domain, rest sourced from reference TRBV19 and TRBJ1-2, is DGGITQSPKYLFRKEGQNVTLSCEQNLNHDAMYWYRQDPGQGLRLIYYSQIVNDFQKGDIAEGYSVSREKKESFPLTVTSAQKNPTAFYLCASSIGPPGVAGYTFGSGTRLTVV.

This clone was seen once. The chain couples TRBV5-1 to TRBJ1-1; no clear D gene. Trimming shortened V by 3 bases and J by 6 bases, and 15 bases separated the two germline ends. Germline CDR1 SGHRS, CDR2 YFSETQ. The CDR3 is 14 residues long. The CDR3 loop is CASSSDHPQSEAFF. DNA for the CDR3: TGCGCCAGCAGCTCGGACCATCCTCAGTCTGAAGCTTTCTTT.

The V gene is TRBV27, the J gene TRBJ1-2; D might be TRBD1 (6 bases). In germline, CDR1 is MNHEY, CDR2 SMNVEV (reference sequence). Trimming pared 5 bases from V and 3 bases from J, leaving 13 bases between. The CDR3 runs 14 residues. The CDR3 DNA sequence: TGTGCCAGCAGTCTCCAGGGGCAACACTATGGCTACACCTTC. Protein product: CASSLQGQHYGYTF.

The V call is TRBV20-1, the J call TRBJ1-5; D may be TRBD1 (5 bases). V lost 6 bases to trimming and J lost 5 bases, with 8 bases between them. The CDR3 extends over 11 amino acids. Germline CDR1 DFQATT, CDR2 SNEGSKA (reference sequence). CDR3 sequence: CSAGGDQPQHF. In DNA, the CDR3 is TGCAGTGCGGGGGGGGATCAGCCCCAGCATTTT.

The J gene is TRBJ1-2, the V gene TRBV18, with D uncertain. Germline V gene data show CDR1 as KGHSH and CDR2 as LQKENI. The V end lost 3 bases, the J end lost 2 bases, and 7 bases lay between the germline ends. The CDR3 length is 13 residues. CDR3 residues: CASSPGDNYGYTF. CDR3 nucleotides: TGTGCCAGCTCACCCGGTGACAACTATGGCTACACCTTC.

This chain links TRBV4-1 with TRBJ2-7; TRBD2 matches 10 bases. V was clipped by 0 bases and J by 2 bases; unmatched bases: 4. CDR3 length equals 16 residues. CDR1 and CDR2 (germline): MGHRA, YSYEKL. CDR3 protein: CASSQDSTSGAYEQYF. The CDR3 coding sequence is TGCGCCAGCAGCCAAGATAGCACTAGCGGGGCCTACGAGCAGTACTTC.

This rearrangement joins TRBV11-2 to TRBJ2-7, with D possibly matching TRBD1 (6 bases). V lost 5 bases and J 5 bases, leaving 16 bases between the germline ends. The CDR3 is made up of 14 amino acids. CDR1 is SGHAT and CDR2 is FQNNGV in the germline V gene. The CDR3 nucleotides read TGTGCCAGCAGCCTCCGGACAGAGCGCCACGAGCAGTACTTC. It encodes CASSLRTERHEQYF.

V usage is TRBV2 and J usage is TRBJ1-5; D gene ambiguous. The CDR3 is made up of 15 amino acids. In germline, CDR1 is SNHLY, CDR2 FYNNEI. Between the trimmed V and J ends, which lost 0 bases and 1 base, there was a span of 7 bases. CDR3 loop: CASSEAGLSNQPQHF. The CDR3 DNA reads TGTGCCAGCAGTGAAGCAGGACTAAGCAATCAGCCCCAGCATTTT.

The V gene is TRBV6-4, the J gene TRBJ2-2; no clear D. The CDR3 totals 14 residues. The germline V gene encodes CDR1 MRHNA and CDR2 SNTAGT. With 3 bases removed from V and 6 bases from J, the gap between germline ends came to 11 bases. This CDR3 is CASSEAFTAGELFF. CDR3 nucleotides: TGTGCCAGCAGTGAAGCGTTTACTGCCGGGGAGCTGTTTTTT.

The V and J genes are TRBV24-1 and TRBJ2-3; D may be TRBD1 or TRBD2 (5 bases each). The germline V gene encodes CDR1 KGHDR and CDR2 SFDVKD. This CDR3 region has 16 residues. V lost 6 bases and J lost 3, with 18 bases in between. The CDR3 nucleotides are TGTGCCACCAGTCCCCCACCGGGGACGGTTACAGATACGCAGTATTTT. It codes for CATSPPPGTVTDTQYF.

The chain has TRBV5-1 and TRBJ1-2; a possible D gene is TRBD1 (6 bases). Trimming took 4 bases from V and 1 from J, leaving 14 bases between them. Germline-derived CDR1 and CDR2 are SGHRS and YFSETQ. The length of the CDR3 is 15 residues. CDR3 loop: CASSVQGGVNYGYTF. The CDR3 DNA reads as TGCGCCAGCAGCGTACAGGGAGGGGTTAACTATGGCTACACCTTC.

The V gene is TRBV7-9, the J gene TRBJ2-1, with D possibly being TRBD2 (7 bases). CDR1 is SEHNR and CDR2 is FQNEAQ in the germline V gene (reference sequence). The length of the CDR3 is 18 residues. Deletions cut 3 bases from V and 10 bases from J, with 28 bases between. The CDR3 DNA is TGTGCCAGCAGCTTCCCCCTTGAGGGGGGGCTCGAACGAGGGGAGCAGTTCTTC. It yields the protein CASSFPLEGGLERGEQFF.

A single count supports this clone. The CDR3 spells CASSPPSGGPYGYTF. CDR3 coding DNA: TGTGCCAGCTCACCACCTTCCGGGGGCCCATATGGCTACACCTTC. The chain recombines TRBV18 with TRBJ1-2; a possible D gene is TRBD1 (6 bases). Germline V gives CDR1 KGHSH, CDR2 LQKENI. The ends were cut back, 0 bases at V and 5 bases at J, with 13 bases in the middle. The CDR3 contains 15 residues.

This chain links TRBV6-6 with TRBJ1-4; D remains ambiguous. Germline loops: CDR1 MNHNY, CDR2 SVGAGI (reference sequence). The CDR3 extends over 16 amino acids. V was pared by 6 bases and J by 0 bases, with 14 bases between. CDR3 region: CASSSIRFATNEKLFF. Here the CDR3 DNA reads TGTGCCAGCAGCTCCATTAGATTTGCAACTAATGAAAAACTGTTTTTT.

The rearrangement uses TRBV24-1 and TRBJ2-1; 11 nucleotides match TRBD2. CDR1 is KGHDR, CDR2 SFDVKD, per germline. The CDR3 has 17 amino acids. V shed 2 bases and J 0 bases; nucleotides not matched to a gene: 2. DNA for the CDR3: TGTGCCACCAGTGATTGGGGACTAGCGGACTCCTACAATGAGCAGTTCTTC. Amino acids: CATSDWGLADSYNEQFF.

The chain joins TRBV27 to TRBJ1-5; D is unclear. Looked up from germline, CDR1 is MNHEY and CDR2 is SMNVEV (reference sequence). CDR3 length: 14 residues. V shed 6 bases and J shed 0 bases, with 9 bases lying between them. The CDR3 protein is CASSPMDSNQPQHF. Written as DNA, the CDR3 is TGTGCCAGCAGCCCAATGGATAGCAATCAGCCCCAGCATTTT.

The chain carries TRBV5-5 and TRBJ1-6; 8 nucleotides line up with TRBD1. Trimming removed 1 base from V and 10 bases from J; junction bases left unmatched: 13. This CDR3 comprises 17 residues. CDR1 is SGHKS and CDR2 is YYEKEE in the germline V gene (reference sequence). For the CDR3, the DNA is TGTGCCAGCAGCTTGATACAGGGGGGAGGTTTGGGGTCACCCCTCCACTTT. It translates to CASSLIQGGGLGSPLHF.

The chain carries TRBV2 and TRBJ2-7; D unresolved. The CDR3 is 14 residues long. V lost 2 bases to trimming and J lost 0 bases, with 8 bases between them. Looked up from germline, CDR1 is SNHLY and CDR2 is FYNNEI. The CDR3 nucleotides read TGTGCCAGCAGTGAACAGAGAGACTCCTACGAGCAGTACTTC. Translation: CASSEQRDSYEQYF.

V gene TRBV3-1 (or the pseudogene TRBV3-2) combines with J gene TRBJ2-7; maybe TRBD1 (6 bases). The CDR3 contains 12 residues. Germline CDR1 LGHDT, CDR2 YNNKEL (reference sequence). With 1 base removed from V and 7 bases from J, the gap between germline ends came to 8 bases. CDR3 sequence (DNA): TGTGCCAGCAGCCAAGTACAGGGAGAGCAGTACTTC. This encodes CASSQVQGEQYF.

The chain employs TRBV7-9 and TRBJ1-2; D is perhaps TRBD1 (5 bases). Trimming left V 3 bases short and J 3 bases short, with 14 bases between. Germline V CDR1 and CDR2: SEHNR, FQNEAQ (reference sequence). This CDR3 spans 15 amino acids. CDR3 sequence (DNA): TGTGCCAGCAGCTTCCGTGGGGGAGGCTACTATGGCTACACCTTC. It is translated as CASSFRGGGYYGYTF.

J is TRBJ2-5 and V is TRBV27, with D uncertain. The germline gives CDR1 MNHEY, CDR2 SMNVEV (reference sequence). V was clipped by 1 base and J by 0 bases, with 9 bases between them. The CDR3 has 15 amino acids. The CDR3 region is CASSLYQAYQETQYF. The CDR3 bases are TGTGCCAGCAGTTTATACCAGGCCTACCAAGAGACCCAGTACTTC.

The chain carries TRBV2 and TRBJ1-6; possible D gene TRBD1, 5 bases. This CDR3 region has 15 residues. The germline gives CDR1 SNHLY, CDR2 FYNNEI. The V gene lost 7 bases and the J gene lost 3 bases, with 13 bases spanning the gap. The CDR3 is CASNFMQGYNSPLHF. The CDR3 DNA is TGTGCCAGCAATTTCATGCAGGGCTATAATTCACCCCTCCACTTT. Full variable domain (rest looked up from reference TRBV2 and TRBJ1-6): EPEVTQTPSHQVTQMGQEVILRCVPISNHLYFYWYRQILGQKVEFLVSFYNNEISEKSEIFDDQFSVERPDGSNFTLKIRSTKLEDSAMYFCASNFMQGYNSPLHFGNGTRLTVT.